The text below deals with one T cell receptor (beta chain). As handled by the study authors: By means of reference gene primer amplification, nucleated cell counts were estimated. Profiled with immunoSEQ multiplex PCR; TCRdb holds only in-frame clones, not every one. D and trimming come from the DNA, and the V and J calls and clone size come from that table. In the table there are some 380,000 clones, 81% of which are singletons. These data are taken from a study of blood T cell repertoires in COVID-19. Across the whole study: Sites across the United States, Italy and Spain contributed samples from acute and convalescent COVID-19. Nucleic acid was either cDNA or gDNA, and it came from T cells, B-cell-depleted T cells, or PBMCs.

Germline V CDR1 and CDR2: SGHRS, YFSETQ. V was clipped by 1 base and J by 9 bases; unmatched bases: 12. The CDR3 runs 16 residues. V and J are TRBV5-1 and TRBJ2-2, with 7 bases aligning to TRBD1. The receptor was isolated from a human donor with acute or convalescent COVID-19. The donor label of this sample is uncertain. The sample consisted of peripheral blood. The CDR3 DNA follows: TGCGCCAGCAGCTTGAGGACAGGAGGAACCCCACGGGAGCTGTTTTTT. Amino acid sequence: CASSLRTGGTPRELFF.